The clone carrying this T cell receptor beta chain was seen ten or more times. This CDR3 has 14 residues. CDR1 and CDR2 from the germline V gene are SGDLS and YYNGEE. V lost 2 bases to trimming and J lost 2 bases, with 11 bases between them. The data were taken from a study of T cells in Graves' hyperthyroidism and ophthalmopathy. TCR beta CDR3 sequences were amplified from RNA transcripts. The HTBI primer set drove a first-round RT-PCR of the TCR CDR3. One entry per CDR3 protein, called by TCRdb with MiXCR from the multiplex PCR reads. The sample consists of 450,000 to 650,000 distinct CDR3 sequences, less than 25% of them appearing once.

The sequence was obtained from a man aged 18 to 29 with Graves' hyperthyroidism. The chain recombines TRBV9 with TRBJ2-7; the D is unclear. The sequenced material came from blood. This chain's CDR3 is CASSVDRAPYEQYF. The DNA of the CDR3 is TGTGCCAGCAGCGTTGACCGAGCGCCCTACGAGCAGTACTTC.